These T cell receptor beta chains were read from a single sample in a study of blood T cell repertoires in COVID-19. The table came from immunoSEQ multiplex PCR; TCRdb's copy has only in-frame clones and leaves some out. The sample has tens of thousands of clones; approximately 85% are singletons. Material: peripheral blood. The receptors shown here come from a man in his sixties with acute or convalescent COVID-19. Both conserved end residues are part of each CDR3.

TRBV7-9	TRBJ2-7	CASSTTTGSDEQYF
TRBV29-1	TRBJ2-3	CSVEDLIAGGPDTQYF
TRBV6-5	TRBJ1-1	CASSYYQALNTEAFF
TRBV7-6	TRBJ1-2	CASSPGQGGTSLGYTF
TRBV6-6	TRBJ2-3	CASSLGLAGTDTQYF
TRBV2	TRBJ1-2	CASTAGYGYTF
TRBV7-6	TRBJ2-3	CASSNGQGADTQYF
TRBV19	TRBJ2-5	CASSPTSGGAETQYF
TRBV5-1	TRBJ2-7	CASSLVAPTSADYEQYF
TRBV5-8	TRBJ2-1	CASSLRTGIGVNEQFF
TRBV24-1	TRBJ2-2	CATSDGQAPTGELFF
TRBV6-2/TRBV6-3	TRBJ2-2	CASSYSRLLGGELFF
TRBV10-3	TRBJ1-1	CAIGARTDTEAFF
TRBV2	TRBJ2-3	CASNPGQGPVDTQYF
TRBV30	TRBJ2-3	CAWRLAGGLFGTQYF
TRBV10-2	TRBJ1-5	CASILGGAQGQPQHF
TRBV19	TRBJ2-2	CASQGLGTGELFF
TRBV9	TRBJ2-1	CASSPLGGAGSNEQFF
TRBV28	TRBJ1-5	CASRPLSGGRQPQHF
TRBV3-1/TRBV3-2	TRBJ1-5	CASSQEGAGSNQPQHF
TRBV27	TRBJ2-5	CASSLTRRETQYF
TRBV7-3	TRBJ2-7	CASSPEAGGSYEQYF
TRBV5-8	TRBJ2-7	CASSLEFWVGGYEQYF
TRBV7-2	TRBJ1-6	CASSLASWTVNSPLHF
TRBV3-1/TRBV3-2	TRBJ2-7	CASSQLNELYF
TRBV10-2	TRBJ2-1	CASSEGHGEEQFF
TRBV4-1	TRBJ1-2	CASSQVIKTGGYGYTF